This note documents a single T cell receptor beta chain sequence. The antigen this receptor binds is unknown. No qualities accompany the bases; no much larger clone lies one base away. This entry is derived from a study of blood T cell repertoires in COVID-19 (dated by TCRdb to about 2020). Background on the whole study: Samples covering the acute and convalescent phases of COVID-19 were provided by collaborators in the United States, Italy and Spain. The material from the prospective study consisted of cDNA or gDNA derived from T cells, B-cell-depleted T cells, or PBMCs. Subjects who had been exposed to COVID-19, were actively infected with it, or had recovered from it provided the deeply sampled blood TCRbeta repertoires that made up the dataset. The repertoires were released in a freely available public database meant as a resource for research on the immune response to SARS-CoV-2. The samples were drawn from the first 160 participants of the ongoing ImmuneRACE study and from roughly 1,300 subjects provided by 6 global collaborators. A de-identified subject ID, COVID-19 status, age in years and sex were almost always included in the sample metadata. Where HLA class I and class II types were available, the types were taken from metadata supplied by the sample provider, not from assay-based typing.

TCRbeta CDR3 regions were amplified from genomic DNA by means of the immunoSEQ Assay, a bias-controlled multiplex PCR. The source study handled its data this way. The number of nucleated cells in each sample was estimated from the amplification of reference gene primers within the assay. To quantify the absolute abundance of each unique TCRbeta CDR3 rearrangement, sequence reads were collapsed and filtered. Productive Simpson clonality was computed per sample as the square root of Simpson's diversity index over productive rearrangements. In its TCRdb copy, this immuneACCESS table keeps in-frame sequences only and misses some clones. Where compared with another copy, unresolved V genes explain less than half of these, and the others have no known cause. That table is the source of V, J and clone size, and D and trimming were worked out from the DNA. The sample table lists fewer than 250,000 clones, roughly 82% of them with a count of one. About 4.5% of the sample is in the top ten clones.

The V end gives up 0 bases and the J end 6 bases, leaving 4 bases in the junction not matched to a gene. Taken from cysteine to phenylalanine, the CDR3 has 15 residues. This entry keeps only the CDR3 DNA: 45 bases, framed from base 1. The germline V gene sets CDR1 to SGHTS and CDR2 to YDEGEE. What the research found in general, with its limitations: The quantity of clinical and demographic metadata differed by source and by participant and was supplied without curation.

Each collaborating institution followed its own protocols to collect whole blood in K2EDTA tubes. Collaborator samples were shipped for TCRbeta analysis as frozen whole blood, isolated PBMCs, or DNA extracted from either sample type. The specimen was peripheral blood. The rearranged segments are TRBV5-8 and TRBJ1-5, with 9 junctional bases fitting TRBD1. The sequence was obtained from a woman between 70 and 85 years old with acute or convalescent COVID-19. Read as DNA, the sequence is TGTGCCAGCAGCTTGGAGTGGACAGGGGTTCAGCCCCAGCATTTT. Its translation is CASSLEWTGVQPQHF. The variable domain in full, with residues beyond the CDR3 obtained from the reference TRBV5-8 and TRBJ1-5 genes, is EAGVTQSPTHLIKTRGQQATLRCSPISGHTSVYWYQQALGLGLQFLLWYDEGEERNRGNFPPRFSGRQFPNYSSELNVNALELEDSALYLCASSLEWTGVQPQHFGDGTRLSIL.